A selection of T cell receptor beta chains follows, all from one sample in a study of regulatory T cells in long-lasting Graves disease. Using its own MiXCR run on the multiplex PCR reads, TCRdb lists one record per CDR3 protein. The sample lists 400,000 to 450,000 distinct CDR3 sequences, about 15% occurring once. These data are also associated with another study on T cells in Graves' hyperthyroidism and ophthalmopathy.

Sample: peripheral blood mononuclear cells (PBMCs), taken at new diagnosis, from a patient treated with antithyroid drugs. Receptor source: a woman aged 30 to 39 with Graves disease. Both conserved end residues are part of each CDR3. The order of the fields is J gene, V gene, D gene, clone size, CDR3 protein, CDR3 DNA. D genes are given only for firm matches. Clone size is not always given. Where it is, it says once, few, many or a class for expanded clones.

TRBJ1-4 TRBV7-2 NA many CASSLSLAAANEKLFF TGTGCCAGCAGCTTATCTCTGGCGGCAGCAAATGAAAAACTGTTTTTT
TRBJ2-2 TRBV12-3/TRBV12-4 NA many CASSRRDGTGELFF TGTGCCAGCAGCAGACGGGACGGCACCGGGGAGCTGTTTTTT
TRBJ2-5 TRBV7-2 NA many CASSLRGETQYF TGTGCCAGCAGTTTACGGGGAGAGACCCAGTACTTC
TRBJ1-5 TRBV12-3/TRBV12-4 NA many CASSRDVQPQHF TGTGCCAGCAGCCGTGACGTCCAGCCCCAGCATTTT
TRBJ2-1 TRBV5-1 NA few CASSFEGIEQFF TGCGCCAGCAGCTTTGAAGGGATTGAGCAGTTCTTC
TRBJ2-2 TRBV3-1 NA NA CASSQERLFANTGELFF TGTGCCAGCAGCCAAGAACGTCTGTTCGCGAACACCGGGGAGCTGTTTTTT
TRBJ2-7 TRBV6-1 NA NA CASSPLGREQYF TGTGCCAGCAGTCCCCTAGGGCGAGAGCAGTACTTC
TRBJ1-1 TRBV6-1 NA many CASTPDEGAGTEAFF TGTGCCAGCACCCCCGATGAGGGCGCGGGCACTGAAGCTTTCTTT
TRBJ2-1 TRBV6-5 TRBD2 NA CASSNSGTSGANEQFF TGTGCCAGCAGTAACTCCGGGACTAGCGGAGCCAATGAGCAGTTCTTC
TRBJ1-1 TRBV19 TRBD1 few CASSIVRGQDTEAFF TGTGCCAGTAGTATAGTCAGGGGGCAAGACACTGAAGCTTTCTTT
TRBJ1-1 TRBV18 TRBD1 many CASSPPEGQENTEAFF TGTGCCAGCTCACCACCGGAGGGACAGGAAAACACTGAAGCTTTCTTT
TRBJ2-5 TRBV27 NA few CASSLRGGQGETQYF TGTGCCAGCAGTTTGCGAGGGGGACAAGGAGAGACCCAGTACTTC
TRBJ2-1 TRBV11-2 NA many CASSSQGDGEQFF TGTGCCAGCAGCTCCCAAGGGGATGGTGAGCAGTTCTTC
TRBJ2-6 TRBV20-1 NA few CSARAEDSGANVLTF TGCAGTGCTAGAGCCGAAGACTCTGGGGCCAACGTCCTGACTTTC
TRBJ1-5 TRBV30 NA NA CAWSLTGNQPQHF TGTGCCTGGAGTTTGACAGGCAATCAGCCCCAGCATTTT
TRBJ2-5 TRBV25-1 NA few CASSEFRGGWEETQYF TGTGCCAGCAGTGAATTTAGGGGCGGGTGGGAAGAGACCCAGTACTTC
TRBJ1-5 TRBV30 TRBD1 many CAWSGQGDQPQHF TGTGCCTGGAGTGGCCAGGGGGATCAGCCCCAGCATTTT
TRBJ2-7 TRBV18 TRBD1 many CASSPLAGGREQYF TGTGCCAGCTCACCACTGGCAGGGGGACGCGAGCAGTACTTC
TRBJ1-5 TRBV19 TRBD1 NA CASSISLQGSPGSNQPQHF TGTGCCAGTAGTATTTCACTACAGGGGAGCCCCGGGAGCAATCAGCCCCAGCATTTT
TRBJ2-3 TRBV27 NA many CASSSSKTDTQYF TGTGCCAGCAGTTCCTCTAAGACAGATACGCAGTATTTT
TRBJ2-2 TRBV5-1 NA few CATTLGQGTGELFF TGCGCCACCACCCTCGGCCAGGGCACCGGGGAGCTGTTTTTT
TRBJ2-5 TRBV5-1 TRBD2 NA CASSLAGANKLTQYF TGCGCCAGCAGCTTAGCGGGAGCGAACAAGTTGACCCAGTACTTC
TRBJ1-5 TRBV27 NA many CASSLSGSGPQHF TGTGCCAGCAGTTTATCCGGGAGCGGGCCCCAGCATTTT
TRBJ2-2 TRBV20-1 NA few CSARFPRRTGELFF TGCAGTGCTAGATTCCCTAGGCGGACCGGGGAGCTGTTTTTT
TRBJ1-1 TRBV4-2 NA many CASRGLDTEAFF TGTGCCAGCAGGGGACTGGACACTGAAGCTTTCTTT
TRBJ2-5 TRBV7-7 NA many CASSLEGRSQETQYF TGTGCTAGCAGCTTAGAAGGACGGTCCCAAGAGACCCAGTACTTC
TRBJ2-7 TRBV7-9 NA NA CASSREVDVAYEQYF TGTGCCAGCAGCCGAGAGGTGGATGTAGCCTACGAGCAGTACTTC
TRBJ2-7 TRBV2 NA many CASSSHEQYF TGTGCCAGCAGTAGCCACGAGCAGTACTTC
TRBJ2-7 TRBV10-3 NA many CAISEGSGSYEQYF TGTGCCATCAGTGAGGGTAGCGGCTCCTACGAGCAGTACTTC
TRBJ1-6 TRBV20-1 NA many CSARVTTVSF TGCAGTGCTAGAGTCACGACTGTGAGCTTT
TRBJ2-7 TRBV6-9 NA few CASSCGLAILFYEQYF TGTGCCAGCAGTTGCGGGCTAGCTATCCTATTCTACGAGCAGTACTTC
TRBJ2-3 TRBV20-1 TRBD2 many CSATIGTRGTDTQYF TGCAGTGCTACAATAGGGACTAGGGGAACAGATACGCAGTATTTT
TRBJ2-7 TRBV7-9 NA NA CASSPETPSYEQYF TGTGCCAGCAGCCCCGAAACTCCTTCCTACGAGCAGTACTTC